The following is a T cell receptor beta chain sequence with its context. This clone occurred a few times. Its antigen is unknown. Base-call qualities are not available, and no considerably larger clone is one nucleotide away. The sample carries other DNA sequences with the same CDR3. This sample is drawn from a study of blood T cell repertoires in COVID-19 (dated by TCRdb to between 2020 and 2021). In terms of the full investigation: Samples covering the acute and convalescent phases of COVID-19 were provided by collaborators in the United States, Italy and Spain. The prospective study material was composed of cDNA or gDNA derived from T cells, B-cell-depleted T cells, or PBMCs. Deeply sampled blood TCRbeta repertoires from subjects exposed to, actively infected with, or recovered from COVID-19 were included in the dataset. A freely available public database, intended as a resource for researchers studying the immune response to SARS-CoV-2, is where the repertoires were released. Samples came from the ongoing ImmuneRACE study (first 160 participants) plus 1,254 subjects from 6 global collaborators. Nearly every sample came with metadata listing a de-identified subject ID, COVID-19 status, age in years and sex. HLA class I and class II types, where available, came from metadata supplied by the sample provider rather than from assay-based typing.

TCRbeta CDR3 regions were amplified from genomic DNA using the immunoSEQ Assay, a bias-controlled multiplex PCR. The authors' pipeline ran thus. Nucleated cell counts per sample were estimated from amplification of reference gene primers within the assay. To quantify the absolute abundance of each unique TCRbeta CDR3 rearrangement, sequence reads were collapsed and filtered. For each sample, productive Simpson clonality was calculated by taking the square root of Simpson's diversity index across productive rearrangements. Held by TCRdb, this immuneACCESS table contains in-frame sequences only and omits some clones. Under half of the omission traces to an unresolved V gene where checked; the cause of the rest is unknown. V and J calls and clone size come straight from that table; D and trimming were deduced from the DNA. The sample contains some 130,000 clones, 86% of them found a single time. Over 10% of the sample goes to the ten largest clones.

Including cysteine and phenylalanine, the CDR3 has 15 amino acids. This entry keeps only the CDR3 DNA: 45 bases, framed from base 1. CDR1 is given as SGHNT and CDR2 as YYREEE, both from the germline V gene (reference sequence). The germline V and J ends show losses of 3 bases and 4 bases respectively, and no gene match explains 3 bases of the junction. One collaborating source in Seattle enrolled patients during active infection and followed them longitudinally through the course of disease. The collaborating institutions used their own protocols to collect whole blood in K2EDTA tubes. For TCRbeta analysis, collaborators shipped samples as frozen whole blood, isolated PBMCs, or DNA extracted from either of those sample types. Summary of the overall study and its limitations: The quantity of clinical and demographic metadata differed by source and by participant and was supplied without curation.

The sample was peripheral blood. The source is an older woman with COVID-19, enrolled during active disease. The V and J segments used are TRBV5-4 and TRBJ2-1; 11 middle bases align to TRBD1. The bases are TGTGCCAGCAGCTCCGGGACAGGGGGTTACAATGAGCAGTTCTTC. It translates to CASSSGTGGYNEQFF. Supplemented by the reference TRBV5-4 and TRBJ2-1 proteins around the CDR3, the complete variable domain is ETGVTQSPTHLIKTRGQQVTLRCSSQSGHNTVSWYQQALGQGPQFIFQYYREEENGRGNFPPRFSGLQFPNYSSELNVNALELDDSALYLCASSSGTGGYNEQFFGPGTRLTVL.